The 6 T cell receptor beta chains in this list originate from one sample, sequenced in a study of blood T cell repertoires in COVID-19. Produced via immunoSEQ multiplex PCR; TCRdb's table is partial and in-frame only. The sample includes 95,000 to 150,000 clones, over 75% of them seen just once. Specimen: peripheral blood. The receptors come from a man between 60 and 75 years old with active or convalescent COVID-19.

The chain has TRBV11-1 and TRBJ2-1; 10 positions match TRBD2. Germline lookup yields CDR1 SGHAT and CDR2 FQDESV (reference sequence). The CDR3 runs to 15 residues. V trimming: 7 bases; J trimming: 6 bases; junction bases outside the gene matches: 9. CDR3: CASTPLAGEGNEQFF. In DNA, the CDR3 is TGTGCCAGCACACCCCTAGCGGGAGAAGGCAATGAGCAGTTCTTC.

The chain combines TRBV3-1 (or the pseudogene TRBV3-2) with TRBJ2-6, with 8 bases aligning to TRBD1. Germline V lookup: CDR1 LGHDT, CDR2 YNNKEL (reference sequence). The CDR3 runs to 14 residues. V gave up 2 bases and J gave up 13 bases; unmatched junction bases: 7. This CDR3 is CASSQRDRTGVLTF. The CDR3 DNA is TGTGCCAGCAGCCAACGGGACAGGACCGGAGTCCTGACTTTC.

This clone was found a few times. The CDR3 nucleotides are TGTGCCAGCGGGGGGGAGCACAATGAAAAACTGTTTTTT. Translating gives CASGGEHNEKLFF. The V gene is TRBV2, the J gene TRBJ1-4, with D possibly being TRBD1 (5 bases). CDR1 and CDR2 (germline): SNHLY, FYNNEI. This CDR3 has 13 residues. V lost 8 bases, J lost 5 bases, and 12 bases lay in between. The whole variable domain, filled in from reference TRBV2 and TRBJ1-4, reads EPEVTQTPSHQVTQMGQEVILRCVPISNHLYFYWYRQILGQKVEFLVSFYNNEISEKSEIFDDQFSVERPDGSNFTLKIRSTKLEDSAMYFCASGGEHNEKLFFGSGTQLSVL.

This clone was counted a single time. The chain joins TRBV2 to TRBJ2-1; 14 bases align to TRBD2. The ends lost 5 bases at V and 14 bases at J; junction bases unmatched: 8. CDR3 length: 14 residues. The germline V gene encodes CDR1 SNHLY and CDR2 FYNNEI. CDR3 nucleotides: TGTGCCAGCAGTCCCGGGACTAGCGGGAGAAAGGAGTTCTTC. Protein sequence: CASSPGTSGRKEFF. Variable domain in full (rest from reference TRBV2 and TRBJ2-1): EPEVTQTPSHQVTQMGQEVILRCVPISNHLYFYWYRQILGQKVEFLVSFYNNEISEKSEIFDDQFSVERPDGSNFTLKIRSTKLEDSAMYFCASSPGTSGRKEFFGPGTRLTVL.

The chain links TRBV12-5 to TRBJ2-3; D gene ambiguous. The CDR3 length is 13 residues. Germline-derived CDR1 and CDR2 are LGHNT and FRNRAP. V lost 1 base, J lost 2 bases, and 4 bases lay in between. CDR3 sequence (DNA): TGTGCTAGTGGTTTGGGTCACACAGATACGCAGTATTTT. It translates to CASGLGHTDTQYF.

This chain joins TRBV5-4 and TRBJ1-1, with a possible D match to TRBD1 (5 bases). This CDR3 region has 16 residues. The germline V gene encodes CDR1 SGHNT and CDR2 YYREEE (reference sequence). V lost 4 bases and J lost 1, with 17 bases in between. This chain's CDR3 is CASSQPGGTANTEAFF. In DNA, the CDR3 is TGTGCCAGCAGCCAACCGGGGGGGACGGCGAACACTGAAGCTTTCTTT.